One sample yielded the 32 T cell receptor beta chains listed below, sequenced in a study of molecular identifiers for immune sequencing clone quantification. TCRdb re-called the PCR reads with MiXCR, one entry per CDR3 protein. The sample lists hundreds of thousands of distinct CDR3 sequences; approximately 24% were seen once. Sequenced material: naive CD8+ T cells from blood, with Jurkat cell RNA spiked in. Subset of the sample: FACS-sorted CD8+CD4-CCR7+CD45RA+ naive T cells. The receptor set was obtained from a human donor in good health. Some libraries in this study had Jurkat cell RNA spiked in.

This clonotype appeared many times. The rearrangement uses TRBV7-3 and TRBJ2-3; D might be TRBD2 (6 bases). This CDR3 has 15 residues. CDR1 is SGHTA, CDR2 FQGTGA, per germline. The V end lost 5 bases, the J end lost 4 bases, and 16 bases lay between the germline ends. CDR3 in amino acids: CASSPSGGDADTQYF. CDR3 DNA sequence: TGTGCCAGCAGCCCCTCCGGGGGTGACGCAGATACGCAGTATTTT.

This clonotype has just a few counts. The V gene is TRBV11-3, the J gene TRBJ2-2; no clear D gene. V was pared by 8 bases and J by 3 bases, with 7 bases between. Germline V gives CDR1 SGHNT, CDR2 YENEEA. The CDR3 totals 12 residues. Here the CDR3 DNA reads TGTGCCAGCTGTACGGACACCGGGGAGCTGTTTTTT. Amino acid sequence: CASCTDTGELFF.

This clonotype was detected many times. The J gene is TRBJ2-1, the V gene TRBV6-2 or TRBV6-3, with D possibly TRBD2 on 5 matching bases. Trimming shortened V by 2 bases and J by 7 bases, and 12 bases separated the two germline ends. The CDR3 covers 14 residues. Per germline, CDR1 MNHEY and CDR2 SVGEGT. CDR3 residues: CASSYHSGPNEQFF. In DNA form, the CDR3 reads TGTGCCAGCAGTTACCACAGCGGTCCGAATGAGCAGTTCTTC.

There are many counts of this clonotype. The gene calls are TRBV6-5 and TRBJ2-5; D remains unclear. The V end lost 5 bases, the J end lost 0 bases, and 7 bases lay between the germline ends. CDR1 is MNHEY and CDR2 is SVGAGI in the germline V gene. CDR3 length: 13 amino acids. CDR3 sequence (DNA): TGTGCCAGCAGTCACGACTACCAAGAGACCCAGTACTTC. Translated: CASSHDYQETQYF.

As regards this clonotype: This sequence may be a read error, since a much larger clone differs from it by one base. V gene TRBV20-1 combines with J gene TRBJ2-3, with D perhaps being TRBD1 or TRBD2 (6 bases each). The CDR3 has 16 amino acids. Germline CDR1 is DFQATT and CDR2 is SNEGSKA (reference sequence). The CDR3 nucleotides are TGCAGTGCTAGAGAACCCACGGGGGCTAGCACAGATGCGCAGTATTTT. It specifies CSAREPTGASTDAQYF.

About this clonotype: The junction departs from the called germline gene at one end, perhaps through a read error. This rearrangement joins TRBV13 to TRBJ2-2, with a possible D match to TRBD2 (5 bases). This CDR3 has 13 amino acids. Germline V gives CDR1 PRHDT, CDR2 FYEKMQ (reference sequence). The CDR3 DNA follows: TGTGCCAGCAGCTTAGAATCCACCGGGGAGCTGCTTTTT. Translating it yields CASSLESTGELLF. Drawing the rest from reference TRBV13 and TRBJ2-2, the complete variable domain is AAGVIQSPRHLIKEKRETATLKCYPIPRHDTVYWYQQGPGQDPQFLISFYEKMQSDKGSIPDRFSAQQFSDYHSELNMSSLELGDSALYFCASSLESTGELLFGEGSRLTVL.

This clonotype was recorded many times. This chain connects TRBV5-1 to TRBJ2-3; a possible D gene is TRBD2 (6 bases). V lost 1 base, J lost 0 bases, and 12 bases lay in between. CDR3 size: 16 residues. Germline CDR1 reads SGHRS; CDR2 reads YFSETQ. CDR3 protein: CASSLWGEASTDTQYF. CDR3 sequence (DNA): TGCGCCAGCAGCTTGTGGGGGGAAGCGAGCACAGATACGCAGTATTTT.

The sample holds many counts of this clonotype. V usage is TRBV4-1 and J usage is TRBJ2-7; D may correspond to TRBD1 or TRBD2 (5 bases each). V was shortened by 1 base and J by 3 bases, with 16 bases between the two germline ends. Germline CDR1 is MGHRA and CDR2 is YSYEKL. This CDR3 has 16 residues. The CDR3 protein is CASSQGTTGTRYEQYF. CDR3 nucleotide sequence: TGCGCCAGCAGCCAAGGCACGACCGGGACCCGCTACGAGCAGTACTTC.

This clonotype has just a few counts. The rearrangement uses TRBV27 and TRBJ2-7; unclear D gene. V lost 8 bases and J 5 bases, leaving 25 bases between the germline ends. The CDR3 contains 16 residues. CDR1 is MNHEY and CDR2 is SMNVEV in the germline V gene (reference sequence). The CDR3 here is CASPEGGGKVYHEQYF. In nucleotides, the CDR3 is TGTGCCAGCCCGGAAGGCGGCGGAAAGGTGTACCACGAGCAGTACTTC.

About this clonotype itself: It may be a read error: a sequence one base away is much more abundant. V and J are TRBV20-1 and TRBJ2-7; D possibly corresponds to TRBD2 (5 bases). The CDR3 contains 13 residues. The germline gives CDR1 DFQATT, CDR2 SNEGSKA (reference sequence). The CDR3 here is CSTRGFYSYEQYF. The DNA for the CDR3 is TGCAGTACTAGAGGATTCTACTCCTACGAGCAGTACTTC.

This clonotype was counted at least ten times. The chain joins TRBV11-1 to TRBJ1-1; D gene uncertain. The V end was cut by 2 bases, the J end by 0 bases, with 7 bases between. The length of the CDR3 is 14 residues. CDR1 is SGHAT and CDR2 is FQDESV in the germline V gene (reference sequence). CDR3 amino acids: CASSLTELNTEAFF. Here the CDR3 DNA reads TGTGCCAGCAGCTTAACTGAGTTGAACACTGAAGCTTTCTTT.

This clonotype was picked up a small number of times. The chain uses TRBV9 and TRBJ1-1, with 7 bases matching TRBD1. The length of the CDR3 is 13 residues. With 3 bases clipped from V and 4 bases from J, the junction kept 3 bases outside the gene matches. The germline gives CDR1 SGDLS, CDR2 YYNGEE. The DNA of the CDR3 is TGTGCCAGCAGCGAGCCAGGGGGCACTGAAGCTTTCTTT. Its protein is CASSEPGGTEAFF.

This chain connects TRBV18 to TRBJ2-3, with 11 bases aligning to TRBD2. The CDR3 length is 15 residues. Trimming cost V 9 bases and J 4 bases; bases outside gene matches: 9. Germline CDR1 reads KGHSH; CDR2 reads LQKENI. The CDR3, as DNA: TGTGCCAGGTCTCCCATAGCGGGAGGGCCAGATACGCAGTATTTT. It translates to CARSPIAGGPDTQYF.

This clonotype was detected ten times or more. The chain employs TRBV5-1 and TRBJ2-7; TRBD1 aligns across 7 bases. V dropped 1 base and J dropped 6; count of bases not matched to a gene: 7. This CDR3 comprises 14 residues. Germline CDR1 reads SGHRS; CDR2 reads YFSETQ. Written as DNA, the CDR3 is TGCGCCAGCAGCTTGACGGGACAGCCCTCCGAGCAGTACTTC. Its protein product is CASSLTGQPSEQYF.

This clonotype came up many times. This chain joins TRBV29-1 and TRBJ2-7; 12 bases align to TRBD1. Unmatched junction bases numbered 4, after V lost 4 bases and J lost 6 bases. This CDR3 has 13 amino acids. Germline V gene data show CDR1 as SQVTM and CDR2 as ANQGSEA. The CDR3 region has the DNA TGCAGCGTTGCGGGACAGGGGGCCGGCGAGCAGTACTTC. Amino acids: CSVAGQGAGEQYF.

In its sample, this clonotype was seen many times. This rearrangement joins TRBV2 to TRBJ2-7; 9 bases fit TRBD2. CDR3 size: 16 residues. Unmatched junction bases numbered 10, after V lost 7 bases and J lost 0 bases. Per germline, CDR1 SNHLY and CDR2 FYNNEI. This CDR3 is CASTDSGGPHSYEQYF. CDR3 DNA: TGTGCCAGCACGGATAGCGGGGGTCCACACTCCTACGAGCAGTACTTC.

This clonotype was observed a handful of times. V gene TRBV7-9 combines with J gene TRBJ2-6; 10 bases match TRBD1. Trimming cost V 1 base and J 0 bases; bases outside gene matches: 3. The CDR3 loop spans 18 amino acids. Germline CDR1 and CDR2: SEHNR and FQNEAQ (reference sequence). The CDR3 loop is CASSLGGQGISGANVLTF. In DNA, the CDR3 is TGTGCCAGCAGCTTAGGGGGACAGGGGATCTCTGGGGCCAACGTCCTGACTTTC.

As to this clonotype: At one boundary the junction diverges from the germline segment, which might be a read error. The J gene is TRBJ2-7, the V gene TRBV28; D gene unclear. CDR3 size: 13 residues. The germline V gene encodes CDR1 MDHEN and CDR2 SYDVKM. The CDR3 loop reads CASSTGWSYEQCF. For the CDR3, the DNA is TGTGCCAGCAGTACGGGCTGGTCCTACGAGCAGTGCTTC. The whole variable domain, filled in from reference TRBV28 and TRBJ2-7, reads DVKVTQSSRYLVKRTGEKVFLECVQDMDHENMFWYRQDPGLGLRLIYFSYDVKMKEKGDIPEGYSVSREKKERFSLILESASTNQTSMYLCASSTGWSYEQCFGPGTRLTVT.

This clonotype has ten or more counts. This chain joins TRBV4-1 and TRBJ1-4, with D hard to call. Germline assignment: CDR1 MGHRA and CDR2 YSYEKL. The CDR3 contains 15 residues. V lost 1 base, J lost 7 bases, and 13 bases lay in between. This CDR3 reads CASSQVEGGGEKLFF. In DNA, the CDR3 is TGCGCCAGCAGCCAAGTTGAGGGAGGAGGTGAAAAACTGTTTTTT.

This clonotype was counted at least ten times. This chain links TRBV15 with TRBJ2-3, with TRBD1 identical over 8 bases. V lost 5 bases to trimming and J lost 2 bases; unmatched junction nucleotides: 6. The CDR3 is 15 amino acids. CDR1 is LNHNV, CDR2 YYDKDF, per germline (reference sequence). CDR3 sequence (DNA): TGTGCCACCAGCCAAGACAGGGGTGTCACAGATACGCAGTATTTT. Translating gives CATSQDRGVTDTQYF. The entire variable domain, with the rest obtained from reference TRBV15 and TRBJ2-3, is as follows: DAMVIQNPRYQVTQFGKPVTLSCSQTLNHNVMYWYQQKSSQAPKLLFHYYDKDFNNEADTPDNFQSRRPNTSFCFLDIRSPGLGDTAMYLCATSQDRGVTDTQYFGPGTRLTVL.

The chain recombines TRBV30 with TRBJ1-1; a possible D gene is TRBD1 (6 bases). Germline V gene lookup returns CDR1 GTSNPN and CDR2 SVGIG (reference sequence). The CDR3 runs to 13 residues. V lost 2 bases and J 6 bases, leaving 13 bases between the germline ends. The CDR3 spells CAWSTGGGAEAFF. As DNA, the CDR3 is TGTGCCTGGAGTACCGGGGGGGGCGCTGAAGCTTTCTTT.

This chain uses TRBV5-4 with TRBJ2-7; 8 bases agree with TRBD1. J was trimmed by 4 bases and V by 4 bases; bases with no gene match: 10. This CDR3 is built from 15 residues. Germline-derived CDR1 and CDR2 are SGHNT and YYREEE (reference sequence). CDR3 DNA: TGTGCCAGCAGCCCACAGGGGGGCTTAGGGTACGAGCAGTACTTC. Protein: CASSPQGGLGYEQYF.

At least ten counts were recorded for this clonotype. The J gene is TRBJ2-1, the V gene TRBV28; TRBD2 matches 11 bases. This CDR3 has 15 amino acids. Germline CDR1 reads MDHEN; CDR2 reads SYDVKM. Trimming at V came to 7 bases and at J to 9 bases, leaving 11 bases not matched to a gene. DNA of the CDR3: TGTGCCAGCAAATTACTAGCGGGAGCAAGCGGTGAGCAGTTCTTC. As protein: CASKLLAGASGEQFF.

The chain employs TRBV6-2 or TRBV6-3 and TRBJ2-4; 8 nucleotides agree with TRBD1. V lost 5 bases and J lost 5; bases outside the gene matches: 8. Germline V gene lookup returns CDR1 MNHEY and CDR2 SVGEGT. This CDR3 is 15 amino acids long. CDR3 sequence: CASSTPQGAQNIQYF. Written as DNA, the CDR3 is TGTGCCAGCAGTACCCCCCAGGGGGCCCAAAACATTCAGTACTTC.

Comments on this clonotype: A read error is possible here, since a much larger clone lies one base away. This chain uses TRBV5-3 with TRBJ2-2, with 8 positions matching TRBD2. TRBV5-3 is annotated as an ORF whose role is uncertain. Unmatched junction bases numbered 7, after V lost 8 bases and J lost 10 bases. The CDR3 is 12 amino acids. This CDR3 is CASRGGAVELFF. The CDR3 DNA sequence: TGTGCCAGCCGGGGGGGAGCCGTGGAGCTGTTTTTT.

This clonotype was seen more than once but under ten times. This chain connects TRBV7-9 to TRBJ2-2; possibly TRBD2 for D (6 bases). CDR1 and CDR2 (germline): SEHNR, FQNEAQ (reference sequence). The CDR3 is 16 amino acids. The V and J ends lost 1 base and 4 bases respectively, with 13 bases between them. The CDR3 sequence is CASSLGEGGITGELFF. The DNA of the CDR3 is TGTGCCAGCAGCTTAGGCGAGGGCGGGATCACCGGGGAGCTGTTTTTT.

The chain has TRBV27 and TRBJ2-5; TRBD2 aligns across 7 bases. This CDR3 has 15 residues. Germline values: CDR1 MNHEY, CDR2 SMNVEV (reference sequence). V lost 11 bases, J lost 7 bases, and 19 bases stayed unmatched. The CDR3 loop reads CASALGPGGAATQYF. CDR3 DNA sequence: TGTGCCTCCGCACTGGGGCCGGGAGGCGCCGCGACCCAGTACTTC.

This clonotype was detected many times. V gene TRBV4-2 combines with J gene TRBJ1-5, with 9 nucleotides matching TRBD1. From germline, CDR1 is LGHNA and CDR2 YNFKEQ. CDR3 length equals 17 residues. The J segment lost 6 bases and the V segment lost 3 bases, leaving 12 bases of the junction unmatched. This CDR3 reads CASSQDETGGSGQPQHF. CDR3 DNA: TGTGCCAGCAGCCAGGATGAGACAGGGGGTTCAGGTCAGCCCCAGCATTTT.

This chain joins TRBV28 and TRBJ2-3, with 7 bases matching TRBD2. Germline CDR1 is MDHEN and CDR2 is SYDVKM. The CDR3 runs 15 residues. Unmatched junction bases numbered 8, after V lost 5 bases and J lost 3 bases. The CDR3 region has the DNA TGTGCCAGCAGTCGCCGACTAGCTGGTACAGATACGCAGTATTTT. This codes for CASSRRLAGTDTQYF.

In this sample, this clonotype turned up many times. The chain carries TRBV29-1 and TRBJ2-3; possible D gene TRBD2, 7 bases. Looked up from germline, CDR1 is SQVTM and CDR2 is ANQGSEA. The CDR3 covers 16 residues. V was clipped by 4 bases and J by 3 bases, with 20 bases between them. This CDR3 is CSVVGGDEQVTDTQYF. CDR3 nucleotides: TGCAGCGTTGTAGGGGGGGACGAGCAAGTAACAGATACGCAGTATTTT.

This clonotype came up many times. The V gene is TRBV28, the J gene TRBJ2-2; D gene unclear. In germline, CDR1 is MDHEN, CDR2 SYDVKM. The CDR3 has 15 residues. CDR3 bases: TGTGCAACGGAGACTTACGAAAGGAACACCGGGGAGCTGTTTTTT. Residues: CATETYERNTGELFF.

This clonotype was seen at least ten times. The chain joins TRBV28 to TRBJ2-3, with 8 nucleotides matching TRBD2. Trimming at V came to 6 bases and at J to 4 bases, leaving 9 bases not matched to a gene. The CDR3 contains 15 residues. Per the germline V gene, CDR1 is MDHEN and CDR2 is SYDVKM. CDR3 DNA: TGTGCCAGCAGCCCAGCGGGAGTCGGGCCAGATACGCAGTATTTT. As protein: CASSPAGVGPDTQYF.